The entry that follows covers one T cell receptor (beta chain) sequence. This entry comes from a study of blood T cell repertoires in COVID-19. Study as a whole: COVID-19 samples from acute and convalescent phases originated in the United States, Italy and Spain. Sample material is recorded as cDNA or gDNA derived from T cells, B-cell-depleted T cells, or PBMCs.

Trimming at V came to 4 bases and at J to 1 base, leaving 6 bases not matched to a gene. The CDR3 runs 18 residues. Germline lookup yields CDR1 LNHDA and CDR2 SQIVND (reference sequence). Original analysis: Counts of nucleated cells, estimated from reference gene primer amplification, were obtained. This table comes from immunoSEQ multiplex PCR, and its TCRdb copy is limited to in-frame clones, with some not included. The V and J calls and clone size are taken from that table; D and trimming were inferred from the DNA. The profile shows tens of thousands of clones, approximately 82% of them singletons.

The clonotype comes from a woman aged 70-85 years with acute or convalescent COVID-19. J is TRBJ2-1 and V is TRBV19, with TRBD2 matching over 14 bases. Sequencing was done on a sample of peripheral blood. The CDR3: CASSSRTSGGRSYNEQFF. The CDR3 nucleotides read TGTGCCAGTAGTAGCCGGACTAGCGGGGGGAGGTCCTACAATGAGCAGTTCTTC.